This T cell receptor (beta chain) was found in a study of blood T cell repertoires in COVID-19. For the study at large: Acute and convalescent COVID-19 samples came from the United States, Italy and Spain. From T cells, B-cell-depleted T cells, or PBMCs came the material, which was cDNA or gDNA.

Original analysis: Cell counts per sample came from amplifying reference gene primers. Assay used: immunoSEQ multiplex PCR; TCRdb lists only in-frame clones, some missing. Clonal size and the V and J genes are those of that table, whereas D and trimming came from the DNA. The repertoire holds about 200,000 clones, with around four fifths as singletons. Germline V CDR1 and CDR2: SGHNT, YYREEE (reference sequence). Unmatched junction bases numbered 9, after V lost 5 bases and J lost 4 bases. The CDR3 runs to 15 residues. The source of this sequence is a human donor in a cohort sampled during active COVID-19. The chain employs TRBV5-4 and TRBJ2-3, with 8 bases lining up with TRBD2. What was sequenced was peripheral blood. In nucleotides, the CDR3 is TGTGCCAGCAGTTCGGGGCGGACTAGCTCAGATACGCAGTATTTT. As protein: CASSSGRTSSDTQYF.